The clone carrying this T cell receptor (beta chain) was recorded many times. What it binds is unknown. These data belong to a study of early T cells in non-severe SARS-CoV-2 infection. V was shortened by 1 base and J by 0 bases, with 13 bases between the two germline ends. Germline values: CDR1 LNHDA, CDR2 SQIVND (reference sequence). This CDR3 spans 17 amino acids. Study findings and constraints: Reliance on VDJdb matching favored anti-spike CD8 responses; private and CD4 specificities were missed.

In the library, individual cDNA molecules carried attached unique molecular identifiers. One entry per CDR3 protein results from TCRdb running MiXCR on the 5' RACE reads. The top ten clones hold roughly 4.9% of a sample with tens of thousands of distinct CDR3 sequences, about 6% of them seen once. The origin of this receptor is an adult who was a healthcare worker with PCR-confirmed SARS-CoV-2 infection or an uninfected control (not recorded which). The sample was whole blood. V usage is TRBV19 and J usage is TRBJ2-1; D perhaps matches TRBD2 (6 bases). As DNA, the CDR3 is TGTGCCAGTAGTATAGCCCACGGGGGTTTCTCCTACAATGAGCAGTTCTTC. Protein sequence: CASSIAHGGFSYNEQFF. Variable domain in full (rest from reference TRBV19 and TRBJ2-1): DGGITQSPKYLFRKEGQNVTLSCEQNLNHDAMYWYRQDPGQGLRLIYYSQIVNDFQKGDIAEGYSVSREKKESFPLTVTSAQKNPTAFYLCASSIAHGGFSYNEQFFGPGTRLTVL.